Below, one TCR beta chain is given with its context. No antigen is known for it. TCRdb keeps only in-frame clones here, not all; method: immunoSEQ multiplex PCR. This sample has some 50,000 clones, with 65% to 85% found just once. The sample belongs to a study of T cell responses to AZD1222 COVID-19 vaccine. Findings of the study overall: Only a handful of people who got AZD1222 tested seropositive at baseline. Clonal diversity may have been underestimated, and the donors were mostly white British, with more females than males.

Germline V gene lookup returns CDR1 SGHRS and CDR2 YFSETQ. The V end lost 1 base, the J end lost 8 bases, and 19 bases lay between the germline ends. The length of the CDR3 is 16 residues. The source material was peripheral blood, sampled on day 0 of AZD1222 vaccination. The rearrangement joins TRBV5-1 to TRBJ2-1; D might be TRBD1 (6 bases). The TCR comes from an adult in good health. The CDR3 loop is CASSLTGQGSFDEQFF. The CDR3 DNA is TGCGCCAGCAGCTTGACGGGTCAGGGGAGTTTTGATGAGCAGTTCTTC.